Described below is a single TCR beta chain sequence and its context. No cognate antigen has been identified for it. From each donor, a roughly 2.7 ml peripheral blood sample was collected into PAXgene tubes and kept at -80 degrees C. Without any T cell sorting, total RNA was extracted from whole blood using the PAXgene blood miRNA kit on an automated QIAcube. Peripheral blood from monozygotic twin pairs concordant or discordant for inflammatory bowel disease was subjected to deep TCRalpha and TCRbeta repertoire profiling with unique molecular barcoding. Smoking habits were recorded for all twin pairs, and each individual was classified as a current, former or never smoker. Including cysteine and phenylalanine, the CDR3 has 17 amino acids. No DNA is recorded. This sample is drawn from a study of monozygotic twins with inflammatory bowel disease (dated by TCRdb to the late 2010s). Background for the entire study: In total, about 28 monozygotic twin pairs made up the full study: 19 Danish pairs, all IBD-discordant, plus nine German pairs, of which four were IBD-concordant and five were IBD-discordant. Each individual had, on average, about 151 000 unique TCRalpha sequences and 181 000 unique TCRbeta sequences available for analysis. Disease-associated traits were sought mainly through comparisons between IBD patients and their genetically identical healthy co-twins within discordant pairs.

Receptors were amplified or captured by 5' RACE. For each TCR library, 3,000 to 4,000 ng of total RNA was used. For each sample, cDNA synthesis with SMARTScribe reverse transcriptase was split into eight separate reactions. Unique molecular identifiers containing a 6-nucleotide sample barcode were introduced through template switching during cDNA synthesis. Amplification of TCRalpha and TCRbeta cDNA involved two nested PCRs of around 15 and 9 cycles, and each PCR was followed by bead purification. Before amplification, the cDNA was treated with uracil DNA-glycosylase and purified using the QIAquick PCR purification kit. In the second PCR, Illumina TruSeq-compatible adapters and sample-specific barcodes were added. Library quality and concentration were assessed using TapeStation and Qubit, and roughly 5 ng of each library was pooled. Sequencing of pooled libraries was carried out on an Illumina HiSeq2500 single-index Rapid Run using 2 x 100 bp reads and custom sequencing primers. The authors' pipeline ran thus. MiGEC version 1.2.6 was used for UMI-based consensus assembly to correct PCR and sequencing errors. MiXCR version 2.1.1 was used for V(D)J alignment, clonotype assembly and CDR3 extraction. To normalise gene usage, clonotype sharing and MAIT/NKT TCR abundance, the top 1000, 10 000 and 20 000 clonotypes in each sample were analysed. Diversity was computed as the inverse Simpson index with the vegan R package after downsampling to 27 000 UMIs. Paired Mann-Whitney U tests were applied to discordant twin pairs, with Benjamini-Hochberg correction for multiple testing. Reprocessed by TCRdb, the reads give a single entry per CDR3 protein sequence, without DNA. What appears here as the V and J calls and clone size reflects TCRdb's work, not the paper's. The table for this sample shows roughly 330,000 distinct CDR3 sequences. The ten largest account for roughly 2% of the sample.

Overall study results and their limits: Because patients were on differing immunosuppressive treatments, the repertoires may have picked up extra background noise and inter-individual variability. Compared with healthy twins, IBD patients shared fewer clonotypes with other individuals, and the difference was most pronounced in patients with signs of disease activity. The analysis was unable to tell apart different T cell subtypes. No difference in repertoire similarity was observed between concordant and discordant twins, possibly owing to limited statistical power. No single strong signal or clonotype linked to IBD turned up in the results, so the idea that one exists was not supported. TCRbeta repertoire diversity, by inverse Simpson index, was decreased in IBD patients compared with their healthy co-twins.

Sequenced sample: blood. This clonotype was sampled from a human donor with ulcerative colitis or Crohn's disease, or a healthy co-twin of an affected twin (not recorded which). The chain employs TRBV12-3 or TRBV12-4 and TRBJ2-6; TCRdb proposes TRBD1, but this gene call is untestable without DNA. The CDR3 corresponds to CASSLGQFFSGANVLTF.